This is a list of T cell receptor beta chains from one sample in a study of lung T cells in sarcoidosis with Löfgren's syndrome. TCRdb reprocessed the reads with MiXCR, giving one entry per CDR3 protein. In the table there are 15,000 to 25,000 distinct CDR3 sequences, roughly 23% of which are singletons. Sequenced sample: CD4+ T cells from bronchoalveolar lavage. These receptors all stem from a human donor with sarcoidosis (Löfgren's syndrome or another form), or a control subject (not recorded which). The CDR3 runs from the conserved cysteine through the conserved F or W. D genes are given only for firm matches. The size of a clone is reported for some rows only, either as once, few or many, or as a class for expanded clones.

-	TRBJ1-2	TRBV5-1	few	TGCGCCAGCAGCTTGGCGCGGGGGTCTAACTATGGCTACACCTTC	CASSLARGSNYGYTF
-	TRBJ2-6	TRBV10-3	-	TGTGCCATCGGTCCCCCGCCGCGAGACTCTGGGGCCAACGTCCTGACTTTC	CAIGPPPRDSGANVLTF
-	TRBJ2-3	TRBV27	medium-sized	TGTGCCAGCAGTTTAGACAGAAACACAGATACGCAGTATTTT	CASSLDRNTDTQYF
-	TRBJ2-3	TRBV3-1	few	TGTGCCAGCAGCCAAGATAGAGATACGCAGTATTTT	CASSQDRDTQYF
TRBD1	TRBJ1-5	TRBV4-3	many	TGCGCCAGCAGCCATCCAGGGGGGTGCAGGGTAAGGAATCAGCCCCAGCATTTT	CASSHPGGCRVRNQPQHF
TRBD2	TRBJ2-1	TRBV4-1	-	TGCGCCAGCAGCCCGGGACTAGCGGGAGACAATGAGCAGTTCTTC	CASSPGLAGDNEQFF
-	TRBJ1-1	TRBV20-1	many	TGCAGTGCTAGAGGGCAGAATGAAGCTTTCTTT	CSARGQNEAFF
-	TRBJ2-2	TRBV11-2	many	TGTGCCAGCAGCTTTTCCATCACACGTGAATCCGGGGAGCTGTTTTTT	CASSFSITRESGELFF
-	TRBJ1-2	TRBV20-1	medium-sized	TGCAGTGCTAGAATTAGGGTATATGGCTACACCTTC	CSARIRVYGYTF
-	TRBJ1-6	TRBV6-2/TRBV6-3	many	TGTGCCAGCAGTCCCTTATTCGACGTCTGGACCCCGAGCTCCTATAATTCACCCCTCCACTTT	CASSPLFDVWTPSSYNSPLHF
-	TRBJ2-7	TRBV2	many	TGTGCCAGCAGTGTTAACAGGGACTACGAGCAGTACTTC	CASSVNRDYEQYF
-	TRBJ1-5	TRBV28	many	TGTGCCATGGGGGGAGGTTATAGCAATCAGCCCCAGCATTTT	CAMGGGYSNQPQHF
-	TRBJ2-7	TRBV7-9	many	TGTGCCAGCAGCTTAGTTGGCAGTGAGCAGTACTTC	CASSLVGSEQYF
-	TRBJ1-1	TRBV7-2	-	TGTGCCAGCAGCTTGACAAGTCTGAACACTGAAGCTTTCTTT	CASSLTSLNTEAFF
TRBD1	TRBJ2-4	TRBV29-1	-	TGCAGCGCAACGGGACAGAGTGGTTCCTTAGCCAAAAACATTCAGTACTTC	CSATGQSGSLAKNIQYF
-	TRBJ2-2	TRBV7-2	many	TGTGCCAGCAGCTCGCTGGGGGGGGGCAGGACCGGGGAGCTGTTTTTT	CASSSLGGGRTGELFF
-	TRBJ2-3	TRBV4-1	few	TGCGCCAGCACCCCGGCGGGGACTAGCACAGATACGCAGTATTTT	CASTPAGTSTDTQYF
TRBD1	TRBJ1-1	TRBV29-1	-	TGCAGCGCCTTGACAGGGGTCACTGAAGCTTTCTTT	CSALTGVTEAFF
-	TRBJ1-3	TRBV29-1	-	TGCAGCGTTCGAACCAGGGCCGGAAACACCATATATTTT	CSVRTRAGNTIYF
-	TRBJ2-5	TRBV30	-	TGTGCCTGGACCAGGGGTGGCTTGGAGACCCAGTACTTC	CAWTRGGLETQYF
-	TRBJ2-7	TRBV20-1	many	TGCAGTGCTAGTGGGGACAACTTCTACGAGCAGTACTTC	CSASGDNFYEQYF
-	TRBJ1-2	TRBV15	medium-sized	TGTGCCACCGGCCAGGCCAACTATGGCTACACCTTC	CATGQANYGYTF
TRBD2	TRBJ2-5	TRBV7-8	many	TGTGCCAGCAGCAACCGAGCGGGAGTCGCGGAGACCCAGTACTTC	CASSNRAGVAETQYF
-	TRBJ2-3	TRBV20-1	medium-sized	TGCAGTGCTAGAGGGGGAGCGACGAGCCCAGATACGCAGTATTTT	CSARGGATSPDTQYF
TRBD2	TRBJ2-5	TRBV24-1	many	TGTGCCACCAGTGATCCCGGACTAGCGGGGTACCAAGAGACCCAGTACTTC	CATSDPGLAGYQETQYF
-	TRBJ2-1	TRBV12-5	few	TGTGCTAGTGGTTTGGCGTACGACAGTGCCAGCTCCTACAATGAGCAGTTCTTC	CASGLAYDSASSYNEQFF
-	TRBJ2-7	TRBV4-2	medium-sized	TGTGCCAGCAGCCTTCGGGACGTAGCCTACGAGCAGTACTTC	CASSLRDVAYEQYF
TRBD1	TRBJ2-5	TRBV5-1	few	TGCGCCAGCAGCTTGGGAGACAGGGCTCAAGAGACCCAGTACTTC	CASSLGDRAQETQYF
TRBD2	TRBJ2-5	TRBV2	many	TGTGCCAGCCCGGGAGGGGAGACCCAGTACTTC	CASPGGETQYF
-	TRBJ2-1	TRBV7-2	many	TGTGCCAGCAGCTACCTATCGAATGAGCAGTTCTTC	CASSYLSNEQFF
TRBD1	TRBJ2-3	TRBV20-1	many	TGCAGTGCACCGACAGGGGGGACAGATACGCAGTATTTT	CSAPTGGTDTQYF
-	TRBJ1-4	TRBV28	medium-sized	TGTGCCAGCAACAGCAGGATTTATGAAAAACTGTTTTTT	CASNSRIYEKLFF
-	TRBJ2-7	TRBV7-2	many	TGTGCCAGCAGCTTAGCCCCAGGCATGGGCTACGAGCAGTACTTC	CASSLAPGMGYEQYF
-	TRBJ1-3	TRBV9	-	TGTGCCAGCAGCGTAGAGCCGGGGGCAGCCTCTGGAAACACCATATATTTT	CASSVEPGAASGNTIYF
-	TRBJ1-5	TRBV11-2	few	TGTGCCAGCAGCTCACAGGGCAGCAATCAGCCCCAGCATTTT	CASSSQGSNQPQHF
-	TRBJ2-3	TRBV6-1	medium-sized	TGTGCCAGCAGTTATTCTAGCGCCAGGGATACGCAGTATTTT	CASSYSSARDTQYF
-	TRBJ2-1	TRBV5-4	few	TGTGCCAGCAGCTTACTAGCTTCTAGCGCTAGCTACAATGAGCAGTTCTTC	CASSLLASSASYNEQFF
-	TRBJ2-7	TRBV2	many	TGTGCCAGCAGTGCTAACGAGCAGTACTTC	CASSANEQYF
-	TRBJ2-3	TRBV20-1	many	TGCAGTGCTAGGGATGGTGGCGGAGCTAGCACAGATACGCAGTATTTT	CSARDGGGASTDTQYF
TRBD2	TRBJ2-3	TRBV30	-	TGTGCCTGGTCTGTACTAGCGGATACGCAGTATTTT	CAWSVLADTQYF
-	TRBJ1-4	TRBV2	few	TGTGCCACAAGACAGACAACTAATGAAAAACTGTTTTTT	CATRQTTNEKLFF
-	TRBJ2-2	TRBV19	many	TGTGCCAGTAGTATTCGGAGCCGGGGAAACACCGGGGAGCTGTTTTTT	CASSIRSRGNTGELFF
-	TRBJ2-2	TRBV10-3	few	TGTGCCATCAGTGAGACGGGTGAGAGAGGGGAGCTGTTTTTT	CAISETGERGELFF
TRBD2	TRBJ2-7	TRBV27	medium-sized	TGTGCCAGCAGTTTAAAAAGCGGGGCCTACGAGCAGTACTTC	CASSLKSGAYEQYF
-	TRBJ2-5	TRBV7-2	many	TGTGCCAGCAGCTTAGACAGGGCGCAAGAGACCCAGTACTTC	CASSLDRAQETQYF
-	TRBJ1-2	TRBV29-1	few	TGCAGCGTTGAAGATCCCCGGTATTATGGCTACACCTTC	CSVEDPRYYGYTF
TRBD2	TRBJ2-1	TRBV7-3	many	TGTGCCAGCAGCTTACGAGCGGGAGGCTCAACTAGCTACAATGAGCAGTTCTTC	CASSLRAGGSTSYNEQFF
-	TRBJ1-2	TRBV5-5	-	TGTGCCAGCAGCTTTCATTTTGGGGCTAACTATGGCTACACCTTC	CASSFHFGANYGYTF
-	TRBJ2-5	TRBV5-1	-	TGCGCCAGCAGCTCTCAGGGAGGCCAAGAGACCCAGTACTTC	CASSSQGGQETQYF
-	TRBJ2-1	TRBV20-1	many	TGCAGTGCTAGAGCACAGGGTTACAATGAGCAGTTCTTC	CSARAQGYNEQFF
-	TRBJ2-7	TRBV7-2	many	TGTGCCAGCAGCCCGGGACTCCTGTTTTACGAGCAGTACTTC	CASSPGLLFYEQYF
-	TRBJ1-5	TRBV20-1	many	TGCAGTGTCTTTTATAGCAATCAGCCCCAGCATTTT	CSVFYSNQPQHF
-	TRBJ2-7	TRBV28	many	TGTGCCAGCAGTTTAGGGGGTTACGAGCAGTACTTC	CASSLGGYEQYF
TRBD1	TRBJ1-5	TRBV12-3/TRBV12-4	few	TGTGCCAGCAGCCAAAATAGACAGGGGGCAAATCAGCCCCAGCATTTT	CASSQNRQGANQPQHF
TRBD1	TRBJ1-1	TRBV29-1	few	TGCAGCGTCGGGGGACAGATGAACACTGAAGCTTTCTTT	CSVGGQMNTEAFF
TRBD1	TRBJ1-1	TRBV7-9	few	TGTGCCAGCAGCTTAGTAGCCTACAGGGGTATGAACACTGAAGCTTTCTTT	CASSLVAYRGMNTEAFF
-	TRBJ1-5	TRBV20-1	many	TGCAGTGCTAGCCGGGAGGGTCAGCCCCAGCATTTT	CSASREGQPQHF
TRBD1	TRBJ1-5	TRBV2	-	TGCGCCAGCAGTAACGGACAGGGCGGTCAGCCCCAGCATTTT	CASSNGQGGQPQHF
-	TRBJ2-3	TRBV2	many	TGTGCCAGCGGGGGGCGGAGCCGCACAGATACGCAGTATTTT	CASGGRSRTDTQYF